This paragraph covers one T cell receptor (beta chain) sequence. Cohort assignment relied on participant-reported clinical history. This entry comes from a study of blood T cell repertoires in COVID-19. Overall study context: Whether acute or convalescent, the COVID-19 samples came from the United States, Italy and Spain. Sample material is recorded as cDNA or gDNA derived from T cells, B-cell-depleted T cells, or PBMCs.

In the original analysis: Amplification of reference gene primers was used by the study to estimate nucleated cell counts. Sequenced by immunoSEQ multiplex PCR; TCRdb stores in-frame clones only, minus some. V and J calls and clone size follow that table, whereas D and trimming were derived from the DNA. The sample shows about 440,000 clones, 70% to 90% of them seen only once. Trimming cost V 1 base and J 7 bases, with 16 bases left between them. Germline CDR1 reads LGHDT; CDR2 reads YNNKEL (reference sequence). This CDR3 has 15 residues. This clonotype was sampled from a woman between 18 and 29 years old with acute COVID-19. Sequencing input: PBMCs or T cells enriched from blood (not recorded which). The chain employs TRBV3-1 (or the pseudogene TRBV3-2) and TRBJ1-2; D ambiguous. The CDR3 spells CASSQGVMSGIGYTF. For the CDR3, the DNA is TGTGCCAGCAGCCAAGGGGTGATGTCAGGAATTGGCTACACCTTC.